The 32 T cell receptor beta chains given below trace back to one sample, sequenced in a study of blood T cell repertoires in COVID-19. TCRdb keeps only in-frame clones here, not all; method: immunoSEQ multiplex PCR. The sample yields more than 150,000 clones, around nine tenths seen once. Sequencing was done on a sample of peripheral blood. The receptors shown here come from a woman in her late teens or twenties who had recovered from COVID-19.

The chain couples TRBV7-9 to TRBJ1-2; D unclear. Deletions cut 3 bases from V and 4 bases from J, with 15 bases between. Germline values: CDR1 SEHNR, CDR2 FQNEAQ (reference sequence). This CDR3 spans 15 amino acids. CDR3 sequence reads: CASSFPLVHLYGYTF. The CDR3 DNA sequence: TGTGCCAGCAGCTTTCCACTCGTCCACCTCTATGGCTACACCTTC. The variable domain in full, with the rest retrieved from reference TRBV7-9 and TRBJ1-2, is DTGVSQNPRHKITKRGQNVTFRCDPISEHNRLYWYRQTLGQGPEFLTYFQNEAQLEKSRLLSDRFSAERPKGSFSTLEIQRTEQGDSAMYLCASSFPLVHLYGYTFGSGTRLTVV.

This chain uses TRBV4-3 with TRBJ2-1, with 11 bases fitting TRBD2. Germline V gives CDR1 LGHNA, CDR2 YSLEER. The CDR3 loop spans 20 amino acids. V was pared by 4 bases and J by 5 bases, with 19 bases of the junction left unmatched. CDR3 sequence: CASSPTLAGGPFEVDNEQFF. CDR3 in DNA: TGCGCCAGCAGCCCGACTTTAGCGGGAGGGCCGTTTGAGGTCGACAATGAGCAGTTCTTC.

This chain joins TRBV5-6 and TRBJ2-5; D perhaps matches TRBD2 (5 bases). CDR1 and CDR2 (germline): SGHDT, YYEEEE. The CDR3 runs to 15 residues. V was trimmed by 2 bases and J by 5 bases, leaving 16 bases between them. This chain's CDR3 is CASSLYIEGSETQYF. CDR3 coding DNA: TGTGCCAGCAGCTTATATATAGAGGGTTCGGAGACCCAGTACTTC.

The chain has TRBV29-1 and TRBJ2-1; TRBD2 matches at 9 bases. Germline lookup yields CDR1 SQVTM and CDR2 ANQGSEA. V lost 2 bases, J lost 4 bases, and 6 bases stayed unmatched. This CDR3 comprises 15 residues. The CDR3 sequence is CSVERSSGEYNEQFF. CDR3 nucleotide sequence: TGCAGCGTTGAAAGGTCTAGCGGGGAATACAATGAGCAGTTCTTC.

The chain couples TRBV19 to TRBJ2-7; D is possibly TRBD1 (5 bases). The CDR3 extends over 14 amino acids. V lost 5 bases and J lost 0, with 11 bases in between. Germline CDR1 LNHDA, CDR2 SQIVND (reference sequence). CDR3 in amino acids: CASSSPDTSYEQYF. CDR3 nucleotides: TGTGCCAGTAGTTCCCCGGACACCTCCTACGAGCAGTACTTC.

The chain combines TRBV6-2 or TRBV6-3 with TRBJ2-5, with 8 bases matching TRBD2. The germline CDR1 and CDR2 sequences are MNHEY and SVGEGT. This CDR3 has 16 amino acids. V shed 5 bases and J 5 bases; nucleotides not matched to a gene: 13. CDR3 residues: CASSPLGGDIVETQYF. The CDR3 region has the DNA TGTGCCAGCAGTCCGCTCGGGGGGGATATCGTTGAGACCCAGTACTTC.

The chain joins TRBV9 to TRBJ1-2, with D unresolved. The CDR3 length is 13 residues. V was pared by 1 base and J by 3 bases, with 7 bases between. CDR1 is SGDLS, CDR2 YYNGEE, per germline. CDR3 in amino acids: CASSVTEDYGYTF. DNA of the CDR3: TGTGCCAGCAGCGTAACGGAGGACTATGGCTACACCTTC. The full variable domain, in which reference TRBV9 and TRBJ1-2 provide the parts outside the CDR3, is DSGVTQTPKHLITATGQRVTLRCSPRSGDLSVYWYQQSLDQGLQFLIQYYNGEERAKGNILERFSAQQFPDLHSELNLSSLELGDSALYFCASSVTEDYGYTFGSGTRLTVV.

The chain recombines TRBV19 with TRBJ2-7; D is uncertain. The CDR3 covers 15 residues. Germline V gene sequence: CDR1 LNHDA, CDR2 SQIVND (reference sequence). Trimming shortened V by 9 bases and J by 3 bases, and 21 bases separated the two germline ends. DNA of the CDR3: TGTGCCAGAGATCCGACGGAACCTCACTACTACGAGCAGTACGTC. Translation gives CARDPTEPHYYEQYV.

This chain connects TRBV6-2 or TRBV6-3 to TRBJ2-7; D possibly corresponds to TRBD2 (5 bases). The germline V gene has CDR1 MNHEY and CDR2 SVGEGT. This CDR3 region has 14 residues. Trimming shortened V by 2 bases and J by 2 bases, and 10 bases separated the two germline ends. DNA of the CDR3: TGTGCCAGCAGTTACAGGGCGGGTACCTACGAGCAGTACGTC. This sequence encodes CASSYRAGTYEQYV.

The CDR3 sequence: CASSLGQGATYTF. As DNA, the CDR3 is TGTGCCAGCAGTTTGGGGCAGGGGGCCACCTACACCTTC. V usage is TRBV12-3 or TRBV12-4 and J usage is TRBJ1-2; TRBD1 agrees at 8 bases. V shed 3 bases and J 10 bases; nucleotides not matched to a gene: 7. The CDR3 length is 13 residues.

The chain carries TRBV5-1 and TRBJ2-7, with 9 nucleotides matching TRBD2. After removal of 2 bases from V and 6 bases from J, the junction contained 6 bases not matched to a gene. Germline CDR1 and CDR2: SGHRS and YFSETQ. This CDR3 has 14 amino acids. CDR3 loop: CASSLVAGGLEQYF. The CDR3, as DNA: TGCGCCAGCAGCTTAGTGGCGGGGGGGCTCGAGCAGTACTTC.

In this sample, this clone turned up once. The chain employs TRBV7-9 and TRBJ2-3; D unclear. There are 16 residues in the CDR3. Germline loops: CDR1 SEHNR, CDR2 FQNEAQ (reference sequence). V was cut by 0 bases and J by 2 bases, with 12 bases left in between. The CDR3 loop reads CASSLAWHIATDTQYF. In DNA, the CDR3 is TGTGCCAGCAGCTTAGCATGGCATATCGCCACAGATACGCAGTATTTT.

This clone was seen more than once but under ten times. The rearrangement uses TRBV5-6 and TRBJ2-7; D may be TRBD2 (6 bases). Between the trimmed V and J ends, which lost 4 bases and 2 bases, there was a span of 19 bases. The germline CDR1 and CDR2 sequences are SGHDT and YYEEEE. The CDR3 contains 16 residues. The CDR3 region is CASSGLSGPFTYEQYV. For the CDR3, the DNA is TGTGCCAGCAGCGGGCTCAGCGGGCCTTTTACCTACGAGCAGTACGTC.

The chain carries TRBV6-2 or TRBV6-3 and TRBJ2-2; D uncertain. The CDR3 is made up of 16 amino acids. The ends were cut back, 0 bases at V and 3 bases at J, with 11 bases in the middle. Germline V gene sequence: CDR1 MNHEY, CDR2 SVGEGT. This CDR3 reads CASSYSLPRYTGELFF. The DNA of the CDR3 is TGTGCCAGCAGTTACTCCCTCCCTAGGTACACCGGGGAGCTGTTTTTT.

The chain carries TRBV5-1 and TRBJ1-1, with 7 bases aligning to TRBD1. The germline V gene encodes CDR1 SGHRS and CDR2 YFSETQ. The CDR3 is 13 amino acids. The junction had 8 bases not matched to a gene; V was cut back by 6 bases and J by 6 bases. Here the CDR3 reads CASTRQGYSEAFF. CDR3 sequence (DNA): TGCGCCAGCACCAGACAGGGATATTCTGAAGCTTTCTTT.

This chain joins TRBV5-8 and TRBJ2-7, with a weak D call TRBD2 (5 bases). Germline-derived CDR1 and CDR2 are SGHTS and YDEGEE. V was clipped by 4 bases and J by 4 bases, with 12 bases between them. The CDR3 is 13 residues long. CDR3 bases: TGTGCCAGCAGCACCATCCGGGGATACGAGCAGTACGTC. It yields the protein CASSTIRGYEQYV.

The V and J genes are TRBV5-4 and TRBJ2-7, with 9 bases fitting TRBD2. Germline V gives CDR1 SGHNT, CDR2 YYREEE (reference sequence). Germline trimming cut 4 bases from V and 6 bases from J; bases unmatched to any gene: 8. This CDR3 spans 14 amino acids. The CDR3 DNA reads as TGTGCCAGCAGCGAGGGACTAGCCCCGCTCGAGCAGTACTTC. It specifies CASSEGLAPLEQYF.

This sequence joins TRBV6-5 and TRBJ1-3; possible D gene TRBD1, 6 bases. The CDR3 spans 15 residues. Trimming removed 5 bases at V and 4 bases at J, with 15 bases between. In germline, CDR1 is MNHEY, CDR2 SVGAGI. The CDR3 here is CASSPRSGGGNTIYF. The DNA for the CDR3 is TGTGCCAGCAGTCCGCGCTCGGGGGGCGGAAACACCATATATTTT.

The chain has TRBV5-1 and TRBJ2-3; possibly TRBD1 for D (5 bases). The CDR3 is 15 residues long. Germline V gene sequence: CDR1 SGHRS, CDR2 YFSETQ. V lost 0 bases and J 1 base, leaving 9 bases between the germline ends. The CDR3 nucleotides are TGCGCCAGCAGCTTGGACCAGGGTCGCACAGATACGCAGTATTTT. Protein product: CASSLDQGRTDTQYF.

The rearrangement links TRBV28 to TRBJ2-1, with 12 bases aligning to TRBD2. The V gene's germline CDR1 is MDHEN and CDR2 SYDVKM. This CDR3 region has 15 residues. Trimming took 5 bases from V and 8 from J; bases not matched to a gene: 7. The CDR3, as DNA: TGTGCCAGCAGTAAGACTAGCGGGAGTTCCTATGAGCAGTTCTTC. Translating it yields CASSKTSGSSYEQFF.

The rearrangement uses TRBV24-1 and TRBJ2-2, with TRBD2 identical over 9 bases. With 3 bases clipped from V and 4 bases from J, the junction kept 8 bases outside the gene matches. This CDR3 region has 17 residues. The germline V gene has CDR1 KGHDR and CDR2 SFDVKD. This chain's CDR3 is CATSDQASGAITGELFF. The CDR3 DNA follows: TGTGCCACCAGTGATCAGGCTAGCGGGGCCATCACCGGGGAGCTGTTTTTT.

CDR3 sequence: CASSLTSTGRYGYTF. The DNA of the CDR3 is TGTGCCAGCAGCTTAACCTCAACAGGGAGATATGGCTACACCTTC. The rearrangement joins TRBV7-3 to TRBJ1-2; D is possibly TRBD1 (6 bases). This CDR3 is built from 15 residues. Per germline, CDR1 SGHTA and CDR2 FQGTGA. V was clipped by 0 bases and J by 5 bases, with 13 bases between them.

The CDR3 loop reads CASIPRVFLAKNIQYF. The CDR3 DNA is TGTGCCAGCATCCCCCGGGTGTTCCTAGCCAAAAACATTCAGTACTTC. The genes are TRBV27 and TRBJ2-4, with unresolved D. V lost 7 bases and J 0 bases, leaving 16 bases between the germline ends. The CDR3 length is 16 residues. Looked up from germline, CDR1 is MNHEY and CDR2 is SMNVEV (reference sequence).

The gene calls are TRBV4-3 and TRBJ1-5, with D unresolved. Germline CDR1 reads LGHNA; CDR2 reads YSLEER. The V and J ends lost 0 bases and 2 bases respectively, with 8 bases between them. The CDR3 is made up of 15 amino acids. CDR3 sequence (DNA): TGCGCCAGCAGCCAAGATGGGGAGGGCAATCAGCCCCAGCATTTT. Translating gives CASSQDGEGNQPQHF.

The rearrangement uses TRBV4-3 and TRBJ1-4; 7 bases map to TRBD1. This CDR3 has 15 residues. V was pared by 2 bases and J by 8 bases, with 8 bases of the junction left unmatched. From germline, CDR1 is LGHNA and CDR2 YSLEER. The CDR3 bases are TGCGCCAGCAGCCAAACGACAGGGTTGGGGGAAAAACTGTTTTTT. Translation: CASSQTTGLGEKLFF.

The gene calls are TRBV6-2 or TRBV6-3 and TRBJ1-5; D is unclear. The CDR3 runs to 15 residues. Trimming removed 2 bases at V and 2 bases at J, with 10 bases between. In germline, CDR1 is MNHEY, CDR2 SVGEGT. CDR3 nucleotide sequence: TGTGCCAGCAGTTACCCCGGGGTTGGCAATCAGCCCCAGCATTTT. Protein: CASSYPGVGNQPQHF.

The CDR3 DNA is TGTGCCAGTAGTATAGATCTAGCGGGCTTGGCAGATACGCAGTATTTT. It yields the protein CASSIDLAGLADTQYF. The genes are TRBV19 and TRBJ2-3; TRBD2 matches 8 bases. Trimming cost V 0 bases and J 4 bases; bases outside gene matches: 6. Germline V gives CDR1 LNHDA, CDR2 SQIVND (reference sequence). CDR3 size: 16 residues.

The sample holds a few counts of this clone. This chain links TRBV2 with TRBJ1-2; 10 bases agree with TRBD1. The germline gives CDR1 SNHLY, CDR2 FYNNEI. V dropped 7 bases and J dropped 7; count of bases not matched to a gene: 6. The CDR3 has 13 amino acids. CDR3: CASTQTGGVGYTF. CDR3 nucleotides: TGTGCCAGCACCCAGACAGGGGGCGTTGGCTACACCTTC. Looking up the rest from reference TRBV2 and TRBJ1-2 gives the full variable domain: EPEVTQTPSHQVTQMGQEVILRCVPISNHLYFYWYRQILGQKVEFLVSFYNNEISEKSEIFDDQFSVERPDGSNFTLKIRSTKLEDSAMYFCASTQTGGVGYTFGSGTRLTVV.

CDR3 coding DNA: TGTGCCAGCAGCTTAGTCGGCCTAGCGGGAACTCTAGAGCAGTTCTTC. Translating it yields CASSLVGLAGTLEQFF. The V gene is TRBV7-9, the J gene TRBJ2-1; 9 nucleotides align to TRBD2. From germline, CDR1 is SEHNR and CDR2 FQNEAQ (reference sequence). Unmatched junction bases numbered 11, after V lost 1 base and J lost 10 bases. This CDR3 is 16 amino acids long.

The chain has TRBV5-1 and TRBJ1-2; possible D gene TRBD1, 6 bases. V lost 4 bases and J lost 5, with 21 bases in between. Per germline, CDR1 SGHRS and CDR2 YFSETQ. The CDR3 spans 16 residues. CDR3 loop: CASSEPGHGPAYGYTF. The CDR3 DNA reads TGCGCCAGCAGCGAGCCGGGACACGGGCCTGCTTATGGCTACACCTTC.

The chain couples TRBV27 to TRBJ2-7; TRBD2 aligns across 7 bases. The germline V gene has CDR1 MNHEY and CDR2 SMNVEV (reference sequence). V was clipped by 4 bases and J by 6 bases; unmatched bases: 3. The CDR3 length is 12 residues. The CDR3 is CASSSPGGEQYF. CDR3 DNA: TGTGCCAGCAGTTCTCCGGGAGGCGAGCAGTACTTC.

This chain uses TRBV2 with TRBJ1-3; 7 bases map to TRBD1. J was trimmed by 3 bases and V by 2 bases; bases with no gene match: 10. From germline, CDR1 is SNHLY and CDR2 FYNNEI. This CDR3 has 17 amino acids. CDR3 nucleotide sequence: TGTGCCAGCAGTGAAATTAGGGGGCGGATCTTTGGAAACACCATATATTTT. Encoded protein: CASSEIRGRIFGNTIYF.